This passage covers 28 T cell receptor beta chains from one sample sequenced in a study of identical twins. TCRdb independently ran MiXCR on the 5' RACE reads; one entry per CDR3 protein. The sample contains hundreds of thousands of distinct CDR3 sequences, under 10% of which appear only once. The data also belong to a second study, concerning yellow fever vaccine responses in identical twins.

The sample was memory (CD45RO+) T cells sorted from blood. All receptors come from a woman aged 18-29 years in good health.

The table lists this clonotype with many counts. This sequence joins TRBV29-1 and TRBJ2-3, with TRBD2 matching over 10 bases. V lost 5 bases, J lost 2 bases, and 4 bases stayed unmatched. Germline V gene sequence: CDR1 SQVTM, CDR2 ANQGSEA. The CDR3 has 14 residues. CDR3 protein: CSVLLAGFTDTQYF. DNA of the CDR3: TGCAGCGTTCTACTAGCGGGGTTCACAGATACGCAGTATTTT.

This clonotype was observed at least ten times. The chain uses TRBV20-1 and TRBJ2-1, with 11 bases identical to TRBD2. The CDR3 totals 15 residues. The germline CDR1 and CDR2 sequences are DFQATT and SNEGSKA (reference sequence). With V trimmed by 5 bases and J by 3 bases, 6 bases remained unmatched. The CDR3 protein is CSAPGLAVDYNEQFF. The CDR3 region has the DNA TGCAGTGCTCCGGGACTAGCGGTTGACTACAATGAGCAGTTCTTC.

This clonotype has a handful of counts. This CDR3 fails to terminate in the conserved phenylalanine or tryptophan, so it likely reflects a read error. This sequence joins TRBV19 and TRBJ2-4; 8 bases fit TRBD2. J gave up 5 bases and V 3 bases, and 12 bases lay outside the gene matches. This CDR3 is built from 17 residues. From germline, CDR1 is LNHDA and CDR2 SQIVND (reference sequence). The CDR3 loop is CASSITVAGNRENIQYL. DNA for the CDR3: TGTGCCAGTAGTATTACTGTAGCGGGAAATAGGGAAAACATTCAGTACCTC.

Notes on this clonotype: One junction end does not reproduce the germline sequence, and a read error may be involved. The chain carries TRBV20-1 and TRBJ2-1, with 8 positions matching TRBD2. Germline V lookup: CDR1 DFQATT, CDR2 SNEGSKA (reference sequence). The CDR3 runs 17 residues. The chain's CDR3 is CCARGGIGSGKVNEQFF. The CDR3 DNA reads as TGCTGTGCTAGAGGGGGTATTGGTAGCGGGAAGGTAAATGAGCAGTTCTTC.

This clonotype came up many times. The chain couples TRBV4-3 to TRBJ2-3; D may match TRBD1 or TRBD2 (5 bases each). V lost 1 base to trimming and J lost 1 base, with 12 bases between them. Germline V gene lookup returns CDR1 LGHNA and CDR2 YSLEER. The CDR3 is 16 amino acids. The DNA of the CDR3 is TGCGCCAGCAGCCAAGCGAGGAGAGGGGGCACAGATACGCAGTATTTT. This encodes CASSQARRGGTDTQYF.

The table lists this clonotype with many counts. V and J are TRBV9 and TRBJ2-6; D gene unclear. The CDR3 is made up of 15 amino acids. Trimming shortened V by 1 base and J by 0 bases, and 5 bases separated the two germline ends. Germline V lookup: CDR1 SGDLS, CDR2 YYNGEE. The CDR3 is CASSVMGSGANVLTF. The CDR3, as DNA: TGTGCCAGCAGCGTAATGGGCTCTGGGGCCAACGTCCTGACTTTC.

The V call is TRBV29-1, the J call TRBJ2-7; D perhaps matches TRBD2 (7 bases). The CDR3 has 13 residues. Germline V gene lookup returns CDR1 SQVTM and CDR2 ANQGSEA. Trimming cost V 7 bases and J 1 base, with 14 bases left between them. Here the CDR3 reads CSARGGFSYEQYF. Here the CDR3 DNA reads TGCAGCGCAAGGGGGGGGTTTTCCTACGAGCAGTACTTC.

This sequence joins TRBV2 and TRBJ1-6; TRBD1 matches at 7 bases. Germline loops: CDR1 SNHLY, CDR2 FYNNEI. The CDR3 totals 15 residues. V lost 1 base, J lost 7 bases, and 4 bases stayed unmatched. CDR3 in amino acids: CASSEGGQPNSPLHF. In nucleotides, the CDR3 is TGTGCCAGCAGTGAAGGGGGACAGCCGAATTCACCCCTCCACTTT.

The genes are TRBV6-2 or TRBV6-3 and TRBJ2-5, with TRBD1 matching 9 bases. The germline V gene encodes CDR1 MNHEY and CDR2 SVGEGT. Trimming at V came to 6 bases and at J to 2 bases, leaving 19 bases not matched to a gene. The CDR3 covers 19 residues. The CDR3 DNA reads TGTGCCAGCAGGCCTGTACTGGACACCGGGACAGGGCTACAAGAGACCCAGTACTTC. Its protein product is CASRPVLDTGTGLQETQYF.

This clonotype has more than one count but fewer than ten. The chain joins TRBV5-1 to TRBJ2-4; D is possibly TRBD1 (5 bases). Trimming removed 0 bases at V and 6 bases at J, with 10 bases between. Germline V gene data show CDR1 as SGHRS and CDR2 as YFSETQ. The CDR3 loop spans 14 amino acids. CDR3 loop: CASSLAGQGNIQYF. In DNA, the CDR3 is TGCGCCAGCAGCTTGGCCGGGCAGGGAAACATTCAGTACTTC.

This clonotype has at least ten counts. The chain links TRBV4-2 to TRBJ2-2, with TRBD2 as a possible D gene (6 bases). The V end lost 0 bases, the J end lost 1 base, and 9 bases lay between the germline ends. This CDR3 has 16 residues. Per germline, CDR1 LGHNA and CDR2 YNFKEQ. The DNA for the CDR3 is TGTGCCAGCAGCCAAGATCGAGCGGGGAACACCGGGGAGCTGTTTTTT. It yields the protein CASSQDRAGNTGELFF.

This clonotype was found many times. At one end, the junction sequence differs from germline, possibly due to a read error. The chain employs TRBV28 and TRBJ2-7; perhaps TRBD2 as D (6 bases). The V gene's germline CDR1 is MDHEN and CDR2 SYDVKM. The CDR3 is 14 residues long. The CDR3 region is CASRLGLPSSEQYF. In DNA form, the CDR3 reads TGTGCCAGCAGGCTGGGACTGCCTTCCTCCGAGCAGTACTTC.

For the CDR3, the DNA is TGTGCCAGCAGCCTAAAGGGGGATACGCAGTATTTT. Translating gives CASSLKGDTQYF. The J gene is TRBJ2-3, the V gene TRBV6-6; tentative D call: TRBD1 (5 bases). Germline-derived CDR1 and CDR2 are MNHNY and SVGAGI (reference sequence). Deletions cut 6 bases from V and 6 bases from J, with 10 bases between. The CDR3 is 12 amino acids.

The chain links TRBV5-6 to TRBJ2-3; D not certain. The CDR3 has 15 amino acids. V was trimmed by 3 bases and J by 2 bases, leaving 13 bases between them. Germline V gene data show CDR1 as SGHDT and CDR2 as YYEEEE. CDR3 protein: CASSSLRQITDTQYF. The CDR3 DNA is TGTGCCAGCAGCTCGTTGCGGCAGATCACAGATACGCAGTATTTT.

V gene TRBV2 combines with J gene TRBJ1-1, with D maybe TRBD1 (6 bases). There are 13 residues in the CDR3. V was cut by 7 bases and J by 7 bases, with 16 bases left in between. CDR1 and CDR2 from the germline V gene are SNHLY and FYNNEI. In nucleotides, the CDR3 is TGTGCCAGCACCGAGGGGGAGTGGGATGAAGCTTTCTTT. Protein sequence: CASTEGEWDEAFF.

This clonotype occurred many times. The rearrangement joins TRBV12-3 or TRBV12-4 to TRBJ1-2; TRBD1 aligns across 10 bases. The trim removed 5 bases at V and 1 base at J, leaving 10 bases unmatched. The CDR3 totals 17 residues. CDR3 in DNA: TGTGCCAGCAGTCCGACGGGACAGGGGTTTTTTAACTATGGCTACACCTTC. Translated: CASSPTGQGFFNYGYTF.

The J gene is TRBJ2-5, the V gene TRBV6-5, with TRBD1 identical over 8 bases. V gave up 2 bases and J gave up 4 bases; unmatched junction bases: 3. The CDR3 has 14 amino acids. The germline gives CDR1 MNHEY, CDR2 SVGAGI. The CDR3 DNA is TGTGCCAGCAGTTACGCAGACAGGGGAGAGACCCAGTACTTC. It codes for CASSYADRGETQYF.

J is TRBJ1-1 and V is TRBV6-2 or TRBV6-3; D unclear. Trimming shortened V by 6 bases and J by 11 bases, and 16 bases separated the two germline ends. The CDR3 contains 12 residues. Germline V gene sequence: CDR1 MNHEY, CDR2 SVGEGT. The CDR3 here is CASSDGGLRAFF. In DNA form, the CDR3 reads TGTGCCAGCAGCGACGGAGGGCTCCGGGCTTTCTTT.

This clonotype has a count of ten or more. This chain links TRBV4-1 with TRBJ2-2, with D maybe TRBD1 (6 bases). The V end lost 2 bases, the J end lost 6 bases, and 13 bases lay between the germline ends. CDR3 length equals 15 residues. Per germline, CDR1 MGHRA and CDR2 YSYEKL. In nucleotides, the CDR3 is TGCGCCAGCAGCCAACTTGAAACAGGGTCCGGGGAGCTGTTTTTT. This sequence encodes CASSQLETGSGELFF.

This clonotype was picked up a small number of times. The rearrangement links TRBV3-1 to TRBJ2-1; D not certain. The germline V gene encodes CDR1 LGHDT and CDR2 YNNKEL (reference sequence). This CDR3 contains 16 residues. The V end was cut by 0 bases, the J end by 3 bases, with 12 bases between. The CDR3 loop is CASSQESAKIYNEQFF. CDR3 coding DNA: TGTGCCAGCAGCCAAGAGTCGGCTAAGATCTACAATGAGCAGTTCTTC.

At least ten counts were recorded for this clonotype. V gene TRBV29-1 combines with J gene TRBJ2-7, with D hard to call. CDR3 length: 12 amino acids. CDR1 is SQVTM, CDR2 ANQGSEA, per germline. V lost 6 bases, J lost 0 bases, and 9 bases lay in between. CDR3 DNA sequence: TGCAGCGTCAACGATGGCTCCTACGAGCAGTACTTC. Protein product: CSVNDGSYEQYF.

The CDR3 protein is CASSSSGRETQYF. The CDR3, as DNA: TGTGCCAGCAGCTCAAGCGGTCGGGAGACCCAGTACTTC. The chain joins TRBV7-9 to TRBJ2-5; maybe TRBD2 (5 bases). Germline CDR1 SEHNR, CDR2 FQNEAQ (reference sequence). The CDR3 is 13 residues long. V lost 4 bases to trimming and J lost 5 bases, with 11 bases between them.

The sample holds a few counts of this clonotype. The CDR3 loop reads CASSYGGRDEQFF. The CDR3 bases are TGTGCCAGCAGTTATGGGGGTAGGGATGAGCAGTTCTTC. The chain couples TRBV6-5 to TRBJ2-1; the D call may be TRBD1 or TRBD2 (5 bases each). CDR3 length equals 13 residues. Germline lookup yields CDR1 MNHEY and CDR2 SVGAGI. V lost 3 bases and J 8 bases, leaving 11 bases between the germline ends.

In this sample, this clonotype turned up many times. The V call is TRBV14, the J call TRBJ1-1, with D perhaps matching TRBD1 (5 bases). Germline loops: CDR1 SGHDN, CDR2 FVKESK. V was pared by 0 bases and J by 3 bases, with 17 bases between. CDR3 size: 17 residues. This CDR3 reads CASSQEGATTLDTEAFF. For the CDR3, the DNA is TGTGCCAGCAGCCAAGAAGGGGCCACGACTTTGGACACTGAAGCTTTCTTT.

This clonotype was counted a few times. The chain links TRBV7-9 to TRBJ2-3; 10 bases are a match to TRBD2. CDR3 length: 16 residues. The V and J ends lost 2 bases and 4 bases, in that order; junction bases with no gene match: 6. Germline CDR1 reads SEHNR; CDR2 reads FQNEAQ (reference sequence). The CDR3 bases are TGTGCCAGCAGCTTAACAAGCGGGAGGGTGGCAGATACGCAGTATTTT. This translates into CASSLTSGRVADTQYF.

The genes are TRBV7-2 and TRBJ2-7; TRBD2 matches 13 bases. V was clipped by 2 bases and J by 9 bases; unmatched bases: 4. The CDR3 consists of 14 residues. Germline-derived CDR1 and CDR2 are SGHTA and FQGNSA. The CDR3 DNA reads TGTGCCAGCAGCTTACTCGGGACTAGCGGGACGCAGTACTTC. Translating it yields CASSLLGTSGTQYF.

The chain couples TRBV12-3 or TRBV12-4 to TRBJ2-4; TRBD2 might be the D (6 bases). The V and J ends lost 3 bases and 8 bases respectively, with 20 bases between them. CDR3 length equals 16 residues. The CDR3 DNA reads as TGTGCCAGCAGTTTGTTCGGGCGGGGAGAGCGGGACATTCAGTACTTC. Its protein product is CASSLFGRGERDIQYF.

This clonotype was counted many times. This chain joins TRBV20-1 and TRBJ2-4, with 11 nucleotides matching TRBD2. V was clipped by 2 bases and J by 8 bases; unmatched bases: 11. Germline V gene lookup returns CDR1 DFQATT and CDR2 SNEGSKA (reference sequence). CDR3 length: 16 amino acids. Written as DNA, the CDR3 is TGCAGTGCTAGACGGAGTAGCGGGGGGGTAATGGACATTCAGTACTTC. Its protein is CSARRSSGGVMDIQYF.